This T cell receptor beta chain was obtained from a study of cytomegalovirus exposure and HLA in healthy donors. Study information: Counted in an early data release were about 85 million unique TCRs from HLA-typed donors.

A multiplex PCR was run with 60 Vbeta primers and 13 Jbeta primers. Using immunoSEQ multiplex PCR, the repertoire was profiled, and TCRdb retains in-frame clones only, with some absent. In the table there are around 130,000 clones, 65% to 90% of which are singletons. Germline V gene sequence: CDR1 KGHSH, CDR2 LQKENI. The CDR3 extends over 17 amino acids. The V segment lost 3 bases and the J segment 0 bases; nucleotides outside the gene matches: 8. The rearrangement links TRBV18 to TRBJ1-5; 7 nucleotides line up with TRBD1. The sample was PBMCs. The sequence came from a young man in good health and CMV-seronegative. The CDR3 region has the DNA TGTGCCAGCTCACCTGCCTTGACAGGGAATAGCAATCAGCCCCAGCATTTT. It specifies CASSPALTGNSNQPQHF.